This TCR beta chain was captured in a study of cytomegalovirus exposure and HLA in healthy donors. Germline CDR1 and CDR2: LNHDA and SQIVND (reference sequence). CDR3 length: 14 amino acids. Germline trimming cut 4 bases from V and 5 bases from J; bases unmatched to any gene: 5. The study ran its PCR with 60 Vbeta and 13 Jbeta primers. TCRdb's copy holds only in-frame clones and misses some; the assay was immunoSEQ multiplex PCR. The sample has 150,000 to 200,000 clones; just under 80% are singletons. Findings of the study overall: On later analysis, the bulk of CMV-associated TCR beta chains appeared to be HLA-restricted. Available immune exposure information covered CMV serostatus only.

Among the donors, all were healthy bone marrow donors. Concerning this clone: Its antigen is as yet unknown.

The V and J genes are TRBV19 and TRBJ2-5; 9 bases are shared with TRBD1. Input material: PBMCs. This sequence was found in a man in his late teens or twenties in good health and CMV-seropositive. CDR3 in amino acids: CASSSTGGLETQYF. CDR3 nucleotide sequence: TGTGCCAGTAGTAGTACAGGGGGCTTGGAGACCCAGTACTTC.